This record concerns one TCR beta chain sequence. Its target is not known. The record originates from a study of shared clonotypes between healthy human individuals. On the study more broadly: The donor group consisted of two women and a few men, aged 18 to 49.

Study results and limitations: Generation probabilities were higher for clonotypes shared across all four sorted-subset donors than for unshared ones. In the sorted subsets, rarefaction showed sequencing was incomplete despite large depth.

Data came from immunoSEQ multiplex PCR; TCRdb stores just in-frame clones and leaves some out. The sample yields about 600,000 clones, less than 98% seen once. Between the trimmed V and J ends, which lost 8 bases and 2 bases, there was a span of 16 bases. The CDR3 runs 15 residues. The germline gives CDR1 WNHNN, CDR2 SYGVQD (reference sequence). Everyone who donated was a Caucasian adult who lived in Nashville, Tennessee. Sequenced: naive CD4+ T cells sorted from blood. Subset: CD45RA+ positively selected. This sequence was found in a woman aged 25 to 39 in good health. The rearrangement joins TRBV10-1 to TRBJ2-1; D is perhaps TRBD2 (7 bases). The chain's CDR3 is CASSGRGGTYNEQFF. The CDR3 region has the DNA TGCGCCAGCTCAGGTAGGGGGGGAACCTACAATGAGCAGTTCTTC.